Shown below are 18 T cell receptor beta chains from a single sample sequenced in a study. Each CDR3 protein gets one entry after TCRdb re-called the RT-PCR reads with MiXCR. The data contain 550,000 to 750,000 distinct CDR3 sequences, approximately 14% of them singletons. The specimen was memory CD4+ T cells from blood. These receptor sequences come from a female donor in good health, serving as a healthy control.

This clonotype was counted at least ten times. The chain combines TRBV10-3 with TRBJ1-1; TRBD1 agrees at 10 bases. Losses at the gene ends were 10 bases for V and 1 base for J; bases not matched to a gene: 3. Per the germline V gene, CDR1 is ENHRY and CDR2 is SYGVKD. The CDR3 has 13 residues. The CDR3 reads CATTGGANTEAFF. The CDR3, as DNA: TGTGCCACGACAGGGGGCGCGAACACTGAAGCTTTCTTT.

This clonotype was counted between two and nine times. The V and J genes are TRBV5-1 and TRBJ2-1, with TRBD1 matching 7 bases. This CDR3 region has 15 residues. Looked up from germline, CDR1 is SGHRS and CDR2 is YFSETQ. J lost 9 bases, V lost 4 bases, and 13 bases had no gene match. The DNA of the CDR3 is TGCGCCAGCAGCGTAAACAGGGGAAATAACGGTGAGCAGTTCTTC. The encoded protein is CASSVNRGNNGEQFF.

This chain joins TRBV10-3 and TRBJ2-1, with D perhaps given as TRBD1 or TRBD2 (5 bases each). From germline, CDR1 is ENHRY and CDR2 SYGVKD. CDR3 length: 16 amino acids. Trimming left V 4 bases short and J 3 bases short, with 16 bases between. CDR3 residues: CAISGWLGENYNEQFF. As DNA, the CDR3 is TGTGCCATCAGTGGATGGTTGGGGGAGAACTACAATGAGCAGTTCTTC.

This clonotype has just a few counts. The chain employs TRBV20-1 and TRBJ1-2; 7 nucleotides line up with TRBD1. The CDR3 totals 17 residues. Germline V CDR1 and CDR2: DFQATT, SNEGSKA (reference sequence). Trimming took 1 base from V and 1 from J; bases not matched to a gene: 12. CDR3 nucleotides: TGCAGTGCTAGAGGCAGAACCGGGACAGAAATTAACTATGGCTACACCTTC. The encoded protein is CSARGRTGTEINYGYTF.

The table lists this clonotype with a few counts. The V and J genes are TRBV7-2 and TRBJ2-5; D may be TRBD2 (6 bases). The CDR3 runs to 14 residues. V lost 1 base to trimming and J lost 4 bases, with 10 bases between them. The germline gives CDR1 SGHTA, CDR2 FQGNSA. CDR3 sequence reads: CASSLDLARETQYF. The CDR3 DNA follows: TGTGCCAGCAGCTTAGATCTAGCGAGAGAGACCCAGTACTTC.

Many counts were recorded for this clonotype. The CDR3, as DNA: TGTGCCAGCAGCCCACAAACCGGGACAGGGAATCATGGGCAGTACTTC. Translation: CASSPQTGTGNHGQYF. V is TRBV7-2 and J is TRBJ2-7, with TRBD1 matching over 9 bases. Germline trimming cut 5 bases from V and 9 bases from J; bases unmatched to any gene: 17. The CDR3 covers 16 residues. Germline lookup yields CDR1 SGHTA and CDR2 FQGNSA.

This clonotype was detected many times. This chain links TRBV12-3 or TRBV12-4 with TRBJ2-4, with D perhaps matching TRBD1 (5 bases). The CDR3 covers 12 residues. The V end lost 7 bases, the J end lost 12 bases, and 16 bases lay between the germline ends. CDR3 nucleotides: TGTGCCAGCACTCCTGACAGTCATTATCAGTACTTC. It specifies CASTPDSHYQYF.

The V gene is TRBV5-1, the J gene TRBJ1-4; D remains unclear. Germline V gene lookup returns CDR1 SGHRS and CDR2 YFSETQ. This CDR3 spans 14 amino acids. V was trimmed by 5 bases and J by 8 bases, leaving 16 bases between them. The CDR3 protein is CASSSSGSGEKLFF. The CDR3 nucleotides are TGCGCCAGCAGTTCCTCGGGTTCAGGAGAAAAACTGTTTTTT.

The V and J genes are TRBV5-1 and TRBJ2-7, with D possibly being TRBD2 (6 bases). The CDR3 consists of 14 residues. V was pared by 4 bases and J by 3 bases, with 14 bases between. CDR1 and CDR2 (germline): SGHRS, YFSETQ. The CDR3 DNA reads TGCGCCAGCAGCCCGCGGGACTCAATCTACGAGCAGTACTTC. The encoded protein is CASSPRDSIYEQYF.

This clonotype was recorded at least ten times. CDR3 residues: CAISDHTTGELFF. As DNA, the CDR3 is TGTGCCATCAGTGATCATACCACCGGGGAGCTGTTTTTT. The chain links TRBV10-3 to TRBJ2-2, with no clear D. Trimming stripped 3 bases from V and 4 bases from J, with 6 bases between. The germline gives CDR1 ENHRY, CDR2 SYGVKD. The CDR3 has 13 residues.

CDR3 region: CASSLVGGAASTDTQYF. CDR3 coding DNA: TGTGCCAGCAGCTTAGTGGGGGGGGCAGCTAGCACAGATACGCAGTATTTT. The chain is built from TRBV7-8 and TRBJ2-3; possibly TRBD2 for D (7 bases). Germline values: CDR1 SGHVS, CDR2 FQNEAQ. The V end lost 1 base, the J end lost 0 bases, and 14 bases lay between the germline ends. This CDR3 spans 17 amino acids.

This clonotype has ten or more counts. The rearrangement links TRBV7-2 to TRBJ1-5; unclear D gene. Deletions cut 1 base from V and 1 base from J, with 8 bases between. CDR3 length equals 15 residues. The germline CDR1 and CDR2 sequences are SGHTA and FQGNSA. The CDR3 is CASSLEGSSNQPQHF. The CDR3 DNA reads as TGTGCCAGCAGCTTAGAGGGATCCAGCAATCAGCCCCAGCATTTT.

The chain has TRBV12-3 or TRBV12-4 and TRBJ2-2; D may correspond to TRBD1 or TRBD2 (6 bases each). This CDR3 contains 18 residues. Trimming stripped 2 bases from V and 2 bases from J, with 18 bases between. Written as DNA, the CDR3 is TGTGCCAGCAGTTTAAGGGGGACTCGGGGGCGTAACACCGGGGAGCTGTTTTTT. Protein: CASSLRGTRGRNTGELFF.

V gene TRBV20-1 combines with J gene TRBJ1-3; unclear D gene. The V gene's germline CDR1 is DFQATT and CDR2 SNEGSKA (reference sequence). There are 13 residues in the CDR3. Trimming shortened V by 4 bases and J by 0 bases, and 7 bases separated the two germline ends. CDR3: CSANRFSGNTIYF. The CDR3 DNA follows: TGCAGTGCTAATCGCTTCTCTGGAAACACCATATATTTT.

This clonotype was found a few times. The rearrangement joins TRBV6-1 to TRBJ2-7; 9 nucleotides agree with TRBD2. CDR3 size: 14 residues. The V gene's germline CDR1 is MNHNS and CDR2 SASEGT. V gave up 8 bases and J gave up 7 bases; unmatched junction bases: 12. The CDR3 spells CASRFGIAGDEQYF. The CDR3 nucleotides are TGTGCCAGCCGATTTGGAATAGCGGGAGATGAGCAGTACTTC.

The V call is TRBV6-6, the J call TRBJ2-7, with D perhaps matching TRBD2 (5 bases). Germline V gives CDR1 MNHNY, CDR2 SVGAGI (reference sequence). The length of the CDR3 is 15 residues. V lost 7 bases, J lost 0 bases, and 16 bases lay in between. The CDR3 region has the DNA TGTGCCAGCAACCACGGCGGTGGGAGCTCCTACGAGCAGTACTTC. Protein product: CASNHGGGSSYEQYF.

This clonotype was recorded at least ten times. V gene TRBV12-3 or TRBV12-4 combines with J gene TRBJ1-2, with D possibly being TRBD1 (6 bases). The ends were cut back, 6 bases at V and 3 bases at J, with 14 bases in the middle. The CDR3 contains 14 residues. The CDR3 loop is CASSRDGTYYGYTF. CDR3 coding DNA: TGTGCCAGCAGCCGGGACGGGACATACTATGGCTACACCTTC.

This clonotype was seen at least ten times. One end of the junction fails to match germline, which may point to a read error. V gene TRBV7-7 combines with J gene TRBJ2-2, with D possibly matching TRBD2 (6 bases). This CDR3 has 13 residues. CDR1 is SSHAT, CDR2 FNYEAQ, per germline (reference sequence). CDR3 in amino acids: CASSLSGVGELFF. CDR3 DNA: TGTGCTAGCAGCCTCTCGGGGGTCGGGGAGCTGTTTTTT.